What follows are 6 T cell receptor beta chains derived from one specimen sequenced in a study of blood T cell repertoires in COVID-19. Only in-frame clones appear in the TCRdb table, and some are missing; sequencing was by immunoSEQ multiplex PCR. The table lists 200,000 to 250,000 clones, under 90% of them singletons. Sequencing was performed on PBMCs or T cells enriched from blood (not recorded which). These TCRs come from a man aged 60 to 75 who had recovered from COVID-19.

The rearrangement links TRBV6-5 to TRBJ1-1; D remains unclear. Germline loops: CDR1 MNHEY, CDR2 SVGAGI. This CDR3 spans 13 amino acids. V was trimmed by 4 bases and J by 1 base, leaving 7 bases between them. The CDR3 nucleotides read TGTGCCAGCAGTTCCCGACAGAACACTGAAGCTTTCTTT. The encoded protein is CASSSRQNTEAFF.

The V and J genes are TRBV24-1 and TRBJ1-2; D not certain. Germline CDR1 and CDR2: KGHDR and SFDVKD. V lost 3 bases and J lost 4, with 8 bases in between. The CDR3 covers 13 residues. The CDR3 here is CATSDGPPYGYTF. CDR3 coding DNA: TGTGCCACCAGTGATGGGCCCCCCTATGGCTACACCTTC.

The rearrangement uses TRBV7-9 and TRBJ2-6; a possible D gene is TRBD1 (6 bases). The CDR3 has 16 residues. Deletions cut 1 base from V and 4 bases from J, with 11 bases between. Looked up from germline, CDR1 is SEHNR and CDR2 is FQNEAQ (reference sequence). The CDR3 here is CASSLDRAPGANVLTF. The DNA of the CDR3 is TGTGCCAGCAGCTTAGACAGGGCCCCCGGGGCCAACGTCCTGACTTTC. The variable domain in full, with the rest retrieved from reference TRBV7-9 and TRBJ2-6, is DTGVSQNPRHKITKRGQNVTFRCDPISEHNRLYWYRQTLGQGPEFLTYFQNEAQLEKSRLLSDRFSAERPKGSFSTLEIQRTEQGDSAMYLCASSLDRAPGANVLTFGAGSRLTVL.

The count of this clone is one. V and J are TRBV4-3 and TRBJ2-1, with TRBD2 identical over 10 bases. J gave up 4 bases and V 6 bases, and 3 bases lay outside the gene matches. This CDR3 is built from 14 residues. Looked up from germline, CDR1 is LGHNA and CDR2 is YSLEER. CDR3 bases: TGCGCCAGCAGTCAGACTAGCGGGTACAATGAGCAGTTCTTC. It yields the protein CASSQTSGYNEQFF.

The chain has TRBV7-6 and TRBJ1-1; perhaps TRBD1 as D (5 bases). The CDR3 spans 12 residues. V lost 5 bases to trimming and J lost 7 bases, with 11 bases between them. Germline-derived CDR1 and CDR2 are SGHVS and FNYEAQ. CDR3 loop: CASSKPQGEAFF. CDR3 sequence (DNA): TGTGCCAGCAGCAAACCCCAGGGTGAAGCTTTCTTT.

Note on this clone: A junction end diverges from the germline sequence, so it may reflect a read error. CDR3: CASSEEGGTFNSPLYF. CDR3 coding DNA: TGTGCCAGCAGTGAAGAGGGGGGGACATTCAATTCACCCCTCTACTTT. The chain uses TRBV2 and TRBJ1-6, with D possibly being TRBD1 (6 bases). Germline CDR1 SNHLY, CDR2 FYNNEI. The CDR3 length is 16 residues.